This is a list of T cell receptor beta chains from one sample in a study of blood T cells in healthy people across ages. One entry per CDR3 protein results from TCRdb running MiXCR on the 5' RACE reads. Among approximately 690,000 distinct CDR3 sequences listed, 40% to 45% were seen once. Sequencing used blood. Source of these receptors: a man older than 75 in good health. The CDR3 runs from the conserved cysteine through the conserved F or W. The D gene is left open where the match is weak. Clone size is not always given. Where it is, it says once, few, many or a class for expanded clones.

clone_size j_call v_call d_call cdr3_nt cdr3_aa
. TRBJ2-3 TRBV6-2/TRBV6-3 . TGTGCCAGCAGCGTGGGGGAGAGGGATACGCAGTATTTT CASSVGERDTQYF
. TRBJ2-1 TRBV10-1 TRBD2 TGCGCCAGCAGCTTCGGACTAGCGGGAGAATATGAGCAGTTCTTC CASSFGLAGEYEQFF
few TRBJ2-3 TRBV6-2/TRBV6-3 TRBD2 TGTGCCAGCAGTTGGGGGACTAGCGGAAACACAGATACGCAGTATTTT CASSWGTSGNTDTQYF
few TRBJ2-2 TRBV7-2 . TGTGCCAGCAGCTCGTTCACCGGGGAGCTGTTTTTT CASSSFTGELFF
few TRBJ2-5 TRBV6-6 TRBD1 TGTGCCAGCACAGTACAGGGGGAGACCCAGTACTTC CASTVQGETQYF
. TRBJ2-7 TRBV20-1 TRBD1 TGCAGTGCTCATACAGGGGTCTACGAGCAGTACTTC CSAHTGVYEQYF
once TRBJ2-7 TRBV11-3 . TGTGCCAGCAGCTTATATCGCGGCCACTACGAGCAGTACTTC CASSLYRGHYEQYF
. TRBJ2-7 TRBV11-2 TRBD1 TGTGCCAGCAAGCTTAATCCGGGACAGGGAGTGAACGAGCAGTACTTC CASKLNPGQGVNEQYF
. TRBJ1-3 TRBV7-9 . TGTGCCAGCAGCTTAGTTGGCCAGGGTGGAAACACCATATATTTT CASSLVGQGGNTIYF
. TRBJ2-7 TRBV5-1 . TGCGCCAGCAGCCCCGCCAGGGACTTTTACGAGCAGTACTTC CASSPARDFYEQYF
few TRBJ2-5 TRBV13 TRBD2 TGTGCCAGCAGCTCTATAGCGGGGGGGGCGTTGACCCAGTACTTC CASSSIAGGALTQYF
. TRBJ2-3 TRBV7-3 TRBD2 TGTGCCAGCAGCGTAGCGGGAGGGGCAGATACGCAGTATTTT CASSVAGGADTQYF
few TRBJ1-2 TRBV29-1 . TGCAGCGTGGGGCAGGGAGGAAGCTATGGCTACACCTTC CSVGQGGSYGYTF
. TRBJ2-7 TRBV6-4 . TGTGCCAGCAGTCCTGAAATGAGCTCCTACGAGCAGTACTTC CASSPEMSSYEQYF
few TRBJ1-2 TRBV5-4 . TGTGCCAGCAGCTTGGAGGCAGCGGGGTCGGGCTACACCTTC CASSLEAAGSGYTF
. TRBJ2-7 TRBV3-1 . TGTGCCAGCACCAAGGAAGCCGGGCGGGACACCTACGAGCAGTACTTC CASTKEAGRDTYEQYF
. TRBJ1-1 TRBV20-1 . TGCAGTGCTAGAGTTCAGGGTACAAGCACTGAAGCTTTCTTT CSARVQGTSTEAFF
. TRBJ2-2 TRBV5-1 . TGCGCCAGCTTACAAGACGGGGGGAACACCGGGGAGCTGTTTTTT CASLQDGGNTGELFF
. TRBJ2-5 TRBV29-1 TRBD2 TGCAGCGTGATACCCGGGACTAGCGGCCAAGAGACCCAGTACTTC CSVIPGTSGQETQYF
. TRBJ2-1 TRBV7-3 TRBD2 TGTGCCAGCAGCCCAGGCACTAGCGGCCCCTTGGATGAGCAGTTCTTC CASSPGTSGPLDEQFF
. TRBJ2-1 TRBV5-1 TRBD2 TGCGCCAGCAGGTGGGGGGGAGGGCCTAGGAATGAGCAGTTCTTC CASRWGGGPRNEQFF
. TRBJ2-1 TRBV7-3 TRBD2 TGTGCCAGCAGCTTACGGCCACTAGCGGGAGCGAGTGAGCAGTTCTTC CASSLRPLAGASEQFF
. TRBJ1-5 TRBV7-2 . TGTGCCAGCAGCACGGACATAGATCAGCCCCAGCATTTT CASSTDIDQPQHF
. TRBJ2-7 TRBV20-1 . TGCAGTGCTAGGATAGGTGTGGGCTACGAGCAGTACTTC CSARIGVGYEQYF
. TRBJ2-7 TRBV7-2 TRBD2 TGTGCCAGCAGCTCAGAGGCTCTAGCGGGAGGCGAGCAGTACTTC CASSSEALAGGEQYF
. TRBJ1-4 TRBV7-9 TRBD1 TGTGCCAGCAGCTCGAGGACAGGGGGCCTTGAAAAACTGTTTTTT CASSSRTGGLEKLFF
few TRBJ2-1 TRBV6-4 . TGTGCCAGCTCCCGGGAACCCTACAATGAGCAGTTCTTC CASSREPYNEQFF
few TRBJ2-1 TRBV7-9 . TGTGCCAGCAGCGGGGTATTGAGTGAGCAGTTCTTC CASSGVLSEQFF
. TRBJ1-4 TRBV20-1 . TGCAGTGCTACTATAGACAGGCACAATGAAAAACTGTTTTTT CSATIDRHNEKLFF
. TRBJ1-6 TRBV5-1 TRBD1 TGCGCCAGCAGCTTGACCGGGACAGGGAATAATTCACCCCCCCACTTT CASSLTGTGNNSPPHF
. TRBJ2-7 TRBV4-2 . TGTGCCAGCAGCCAAGATGGGCGGCTATACGAGCAGTACTTC CASSQDGRLYEQYF
once TRBJ2-1 TRBV12-3/TRBV12-4 . TGTGCCAGCAGGCTGGATAGGGGCTCCTACAATGAGCAGTTCTTC CASRLDRGSYNEQFF
once TRBJ1-2 TRBV15 . TGTGCCACCAGACAGGGCGACGGTTCGTTTGGCTACACCTTC CATRQGDGSFGYTF
once TRBJ2-2 TRBV6-1 . TGTGCCAGCAGTGAACTCCCCAGGCCGAACACCGGGGAGCTGTTTTTT CASSELPRPNTGELFF
. TRBJ2-2 TRBV28 . TGTGCCAGCCAAGTGAGACCCGGGGAGCTGTTTTTT CASQVRPGELFF
many TRBJ2-7 TRBV29-1 TRBD2 TGCAGCGTTGAAGATCGGCGGGCTAGCGGGGTGTACGAGCAGTACTTC CSVEDRRASGVYEQYF
once TRBJ2-3 TRBV9 TRBD1 TGTGCCAGCAGCGTAGTCCCATTAGGGACAGGGAGCACAGATACGCAGTATTTT CASSVVPLGTGSTDTQYF
. TRBJ1-5 TRBV12-3/TRBV12-4 . TGTGCCAGCAGTCTCCGACGGGGGGGACGAGGGAGAAGCAATCAGCCCCAGCATTTT CASSLRRGGRGRSNQPQHF
. TRBJ2-1 TRBV12-3/TRBV12-4 . TGTGCCAGCAGCTCGAAGTGGACTGGAACTAACAATGAGCAGTTCTTC CASSSKWTGTNNEQFF
few TRBJ2-7 TRBV12-3/TRBV12-4 TRBD1 TGTGCCAGCAGTTTCGGGGACAGACGCTCCTACGAGCAGTACTTC CASSFGDRRSYEQYF
few TRBJ2-7 TRBV2 . TGTGCCAGCAACCTAAAGGGGTCCCAGTACTTC CASNLKGSQYF
. TRBJ2-7 TRBV29-1 . TGCAGTGGTAAGGGGTCGCTCGGTCCACACGAGCAGTACTTC CSGKGSLGPHEQYF
few TRBJ1-2 TRBV28 . TGTGCCATCAAAGAAGGACAGTTCAACTATGGCTACACCTTC CAIKEGQFNYGYTF
. TRBJ1-2 TRBV12-3/TRBV12-4 TRBD1 TGTGCCAGCAGTAAACAGGGGGTTTATGGCTACACCTTC CASSKQGVYGYTF
. TRBJ2-1 TRBV3-1 . TGTACCAGCAGCCAAGGGGGGGACAATGAGCAGTTCTTC CTSSQGGDNEQFF
few TRBJ1-2 TRBV6-5 TRBD1 TGTGCCAGCAGTAGTCAGGGGGCAGGTGGCTACACCTTC CASSSQGAGGYTF